This passage covers 4 T cell receptor beta chains from one sample sequenced in a study of memory CD4+ T cells and cytomegalovirus serostatus. Profiled with immunoSEQ multiplex PCR; TCRdb holds only in-frame clones, not every one. The sample holds about 39,000 clones, 75% to 80% seen once. Single viable CD3+CD4+CD8-CD45RO+ cells were sorted as the memory CD4+ T cells. Sequencing used memory CD4+ T cells from blood. The receptors were gathered from an adult in good health and CMV-seronegative.

The chain has TRBV10-3 and TRBJ2-3; perhaps TRBD2 as D (5 bases). V dropped 0 bases and J dropped 6 bases, with 10 bases sitting between them. The V gene's germline CDR1 is ENHRY and CDR2 SYGVKD. The CDR3 runs 14 residues. The CDR3, as DNA: TGTGCCATCAGTGAGTCAACGGGAAAGGATACGCAGTATTTT. Translation gives CAISESTGKDTQYF.

This clone has only one observation. V is TRBV29-1 and J is TRBJ2-3, with D tentatively TRBD1 (5 bases). V shed 6 bases and J shed 1 base, with 11 bases lying between them. Germline lookup yields CDR1 SQVTM and CDR2 ANQGSEA. The CDR3 has 13 residues. The CDR3 region has the DNA TGCAGCGTCGCCGACAGAGGCACAGATACGCAGTATTTT. Amino acids: CSVADRGTDTQYF.

This chain joins TRBV4-1 and TRBJ2-1; D is undetermined. V lost 1 base and J lost 2, with 12 bases in between. Germline CDR1 MGHRA, CDR2 YSYEKL. The CDR3 is 16 amino acids. The CDR3 region is CASSQVDLLTYNEQFF. The CDR3 region has the DNA TGCGCCAGCAGCCAAGTTGACCTACTAACCTACAATGAGCAGTTCTTC.

This chain joins TRBV29-1 and TRBJ1-2; no clear D gene. Trimming stripped 4 bases from V and 8 bases from J, with 11 bases between. Germline V lookup: CDR1 SQVTM, CDR2 ANQGSEA. The CDR3 consists of 11 residues. In nucleotides, the CDR3 is TGCAGCGTTGGATCGGGTAAAGGCTACACCTTC. Protein product: CSVGSGKGYTF.